This T cell receptor (beta chain) was captured by sequencing in a study of CD8+CD57+ T cells in acquired aplastic anemia. Study as a whole: When averaged, DNA from sorted CD4+ and CD8+ cells came to around 3 ug. Where healthy donors were concerned, CD4+ cells averaged approximately 9.8 million reads. General study results and limits: Simpson's diversity of CD8+ cells was not significantly different in patients compared with controls. Patients shared 25 to 35 CD8+ CDR3 sequences with controls.

With 5 bases clipped from V and 2 bases from J, the junction kept 4 bases outside the gene matches. Germline lookup yields CDR1 SEHNR and CDR2 FQNEAQ (reference sequence). This CDR3 has 14 residues. According to the study, genomic DNA was the template for TCR beta VDJ and CDR3 profiling. One entry per CDR3 protein, called by TCRdb with MiXCR from the reads. The sample lists about 210,000 distinct CDR3 sequences; 34% were seen once. About this clonotype: The antigen remains undetermined.

The chain uses TRBV7-9 and TRBJ2-7; 9 positions match TRBD1. The sequenced sample consisted of sorted CD4+, CD8+, or CD8+CD57+ T cells (not recorded which) from PBMCs. The sequence derives from a human donor in good health, serving as a control. CDR3 in amino acids: CASSHRDRAYEQYF. The CDR3, as DNA: TGTGCCAGCAGCCACCGGGACAGGGCCTACGAGCAGTACTTC.